This T cell receptor beta chain was observed in a study of T cell repertoires in cytomegalovirus infection. Across the study: Indicated by public TCR beta signatures were CMV infection and matching HLA type.

Findings and limits, study-wide: Adding up the frequency of public TCR beta families identified people who carried CMV plus the relevant HLA.

TCRdb reprocessed the reads via MiXCR and lists one record per CDR3 protein. The sample lists about 220,000 distinct CDR3 sequences, around two fifths occurring once. With regard to this clonotype: Antigen: not known.

The V end was cut by 2 bases, the J end by 0 bases, with 8 bases between. This CDR3 is 15 amino acids long. Germline V lookup: CDR1 MNHEY, CDR2 SMNVEV (reference sequence). This receptor was taken from a human donor in good health (CMV status not recorded). Some clones in this sample may be carry-over from other donors' samples. The sample in question was CD8+ T cells from cultured PBMCs, obtained from culture after CMV antigen stimulation. This rearrangement joins TRBV27 to TRBJ2-4; D is tentatively TRBD1 or TRBD2 (5 bases each). In DNA, the CDR3 is TGTGCCAGCAGTTTAGGGGGAGTAGCCAAAAACATTCAGTACTTC. Translation gives CASSLGGVAKNIQYF.